The 15 T cell receptor beta chains listed next were all sequenced from one sample in a study of control samples from healthy donors and cancer patients. Sequenced by immunoSEQ multiplex PCR; TCRdb stores in-frame clones only, minus some. The table lists some 110,000 clones, 83% of them singletons, with about 12% in the top ten. Material: blood. The receptors were sampled from a woman in her 50s in good health.

The V call is TRBV5-4, the J call TRBJ1-5, with 10 bases identical to TRBD1. V gave up 0 bases and J gave up 7 bases; unmatched junction bases: 1. CDR1 is SGHNT, CDR2 YYREEE, per germline (reference sequence). The CDR3 runs to 14 residues. For the CDR3, the DNA is TGTGCCAGCAGCTTGGGGACAGGGGGACAGCCCCAGCATTTT. Its translation: CASSLGTGGQPQHF.

The chain joins TRBV27 to TRBJ2-5, with TRBD1 matching 12 bases. The V and J ends lost 4 bases and 4 bases, in that order; junction bases with no gene match: 7. This CDR3 is 16 amino acids long. Germline V CDR1 and CDR2: MNHEY, SMNVEV (reference sequence). CDR3 sequence: CASSSRDRGLRETQYF. Written as DNA, the CDR3 is TGTGCCAGCAGTTCCCGGGACAGGGGGCTTAGAGAGACCCAGTACTTC.

The V gene is TRBV28, the J gene TRBJ1-1; a weak D match, TRBD1 (5 bases). CDR1 is MDHEN, CDR2 SYDVKM, per germline. The CDR3 totals 16 residues. Trimming pared 5 bases from V and 1 base from J, leaving 17 bases between. CDR3 sequence reads: CASSPWEGRSNTEAFF. The CDR3 DNA reads as TGTGCCAGCAGTCCCTGGGAGGGGAGGTCGAACACTGAAGCTTTCTTT.

The J gene is TRBJ2-7, the V gene TRBV7-8; D gene unclear. The CDR3 has 14 residues. Germline V CDR1 and CDR2: SGHVS, FQNEAQ. Trimming removed 5 bases at V and 0 bases at J, with 11 bases between. In nucleotides, the CDR3 is TGTGCCAGCAGCCCCCACTCCAGCTCCTACGAGCAGTACTTC. As protein: CASSPHSSSYEQYF.

This clone was observed a handful of times. The CDR3 protein is CASSKGQTTRSYEQYF. CDR3 nucleotide sequence: TGTGCCAGCTCAAAGGGACAGACAACCCGCTCCTACGAGCAGTACTTC. The chain is built from TRBV18 and TRBJ2-7, with 7 nucleotides matching TRBD1. This CDR3 region has 16 residues. The J segment lost 0 bases and the V segment lost 5 bases, leaving 10 bases of the junction unmatched. In germline, CDR1 is KGHSH, CDR2 LQKENI.

The rearrangement joins TRBV7-9 to TRBJ1-2; D is perhaps TRBD1 (5 bases). V lost 5 bases to trimming and J lost 3 bases, with 16 bases between them. The CDR3 has 15 residues. Germline lookup yields CDR1 SEHNR and CDR2 FQNEAQ (reference sequence). The CDR3 is CASSPRGGLDYGYTF. The CDR3 DNA reads TGTGCCAGCAGCCCGAGGGGCGGATTGGACTATGGCTACACCTTC. The entire variable domain, with the rest obtained from reference TRBV7-9 and TRBJ1-2, is as follows: DTGVSQNPRHKITKRGQNVTFRCDPISEHNRLYWYRQTLGQGPEFLTYFQNEAQLEKSRLLSDRFSAERPKGSFSTLEIQRTEQGDSAMYLCASSPRGGLDYGYTFGSGTRLTVV.

The genes are TRBV4-2 and TRBJ2-7, with no clear D. Trimming left V 0 bases short and J 6 bases short, with 9 bases between. The CDR3 sequence is 13 residues long. Germline V gene lookup returns CDR1 LGHNA and CDR2 YNFKEQ. CDR3 protein: CASSQDRVGEQYF. CDR3 DNA: TGTGCCAGCAGCCAAGATAGGGTGGGCGAGCAGTACTTC.

The rearrangement links TRBV28 to TRBJ1-1, with D perhaps TRBD1 (5 bases). The CDR3 loop spans 14 amino acids. CDR1 MDHEN and CDR2 SYDVKM come from the germline V gene. V lost 5 bases, J lost 4 bases, and 14 bases lay in between. The CDR3 nucleotides read TGTGCCAGCAGTCCGGGTGGGGCCGTCACTGAAGCTTTCTTT. The encoded protein is CASSPGGAVTEAFF.

This clone was found once. The genes are TRBV5-1 and TRBJ1-3; D may be TRBD1 (5 bases). The V end was cut by 2 bases, the J end by 5 bases, with 14 bases between. The germline V gene has CDR1 SGHRS and CDR2 YFSETQ. The CDR3 is made up of 15 amino acids. CDR3 region: CASSLTGTGRNTIYF. The DNA of the CDR3 is TGCGCCAGCAGCTTAACCGGGACGGGGAGAAACACCATATATTTT.

A note on this clone: The CDR3 does not end in the conserved phenylalanine or tryptophan, so this is likely a read error. V is TRBV7-9 and J is TRBJ1-1; D remains ambiguous. The V end was cut by 2 bases, the J end by 1 base, with 5 bases between. Germline V CDR1 and CDR2: SEHNR, FQNEAQ (reference sequence). The CDR3 has 13 residues. This CDR3 is CASSLSANTEAFL. In DNA form, the CDR3 reads TGTGCCAGCAGCTTATCAGCGAACACTGAAGCTTTCCTT.

In this sample, this clone turned up a few times. The V and J genes are TRBV7-9 and TRBJ1-1; D is unresolved. CDR1 and CDR2 (germline): SEHNR, FQNEAQ (reference sequence). V lost 3 bases, J lost 3 bases, and 5 bases lay in between. CDR3 length equals 12 residues. The CDR3 nucleotides read TGTGCCAGCAGCTTTCCTTACACTGAAGCTTTCTTT. This codes for CASSFPYTEAFF.

The rearrangement uses TRBV28 and TRBJ1-4; no definite D call. Trimming took 1 base from V and 8 from J, leaving 2 bases between them. Germline CDR1 MDHEN, CDR2 SYDVKM. This CDR3 comprises 11 residues. The CDR3 sequence is CASSLFEKLFF. The CDR3 DNA reads TGTGCCAGCAGTTTATTCGAAAAACTGTTTTTT.

The chain combines TRBV9 with TRBJ1-1; D possibly corresponds to TRBD1 (5 bases). From germline, CDR1 is SGDLS and CDR2 YYNGEE. Between the trimmed V and J ends, which lost 4 bases and 8 bases, there was a span of 18 bases. The CDR3 runs to 14 residues. Here the CDR3 DNA reads TGTGCCAGCAGCCCTCGGGGGTATGTTTTCGAAGCTTTCTTT. It translates to CASSPRGYVFEAFF.

The chain combines TRBV3-1 (or the pseudogene TRBV3-2) with TRBJ2-7; D is ambiguous. The CDR3 runs to 12 residues. The ends were cut back, 5 bases at V and 2 bases at J, with 7 bases in the middle. In germline, CDR1 is LGHDT, CDR2 YNNKEL (reference sequence). The CDR3 region has the DNA TGTGCCAGCAGCAAAGGAGCCTACGAGCAGTACTTC. Protein: CASSKGAYEQYF.

V is TRBV7-2 and J is TRBJ2-5; TRBD2 might be the D (6 bases). The CDR3 runs to 14 residues. CDR1 SGHTA and CDR2 FQGNSA come from the germline V gene. V lost 2 bases, J lost 3 bases, and 10 bases lay in between. The CDR3, as DNA: TGTGCCAGCAGCTTAAGTTTAGCGGAAGAGACCCAGTACTTC. Encoded protein: CASSLSLAEETQYF.